The 30 T cell receptor beta chains given below trace back to one sample, sequenced in a study of beta chain features in type 1 diabetes. All of the isolated RNA was reverse transcribed, so expressed TCRB transcripts were sequenced. This table comes from immunoSEQ multiplex PCR, and its TCRdb copy is limited to in-frame clones, with some not included. Of some 500,000 clones in the sample, 10% to 12% were seen once. What was sequenced was naive CD4+ T cells from blood. The receptors derive from a woman younger than 30 in good health.

The chain is built from TRBV15 and TRBJ2-2; D is undetermined. CDR3 length: 17 amino acids. Germline CDR1 LNHNV, CDR2 YYDKDF (reference sequence). The V gene lost 2 bases and the J gene lost 0 bases, with 13 bases spanning the gap. Here the CDR3 DNA reads TGTGCCACCAGCAGATCTTACAGTTCCTCGAACACCGGGGAGCTGTTTTTT. Translating it yields CATSRSYSSSNTGELFF.

This clone was counted a few times. The chain uses TRBV29-1 and TRBJ1-4, with a weak D call TRBD1 (6 bases). Trimming took off 4 bases at V and 8 bases at J, with 17 bases between the two ends. Germline-derived CDR1 and CDR2 are SQVTM and ANQGSEA. The CDR3 sequence is 14 residues long. DNA of the CDR3: TGCAGCGTTGTTTCCCCGACAGGCCCCGAAAAACTGTTTTTT. Translated: CSVVSPTGPEKLFF. Using reference TRBV29-1 and TRBJ1-4 for the parts outside the CDR3, the full variable domain is SAVISQKPSRDICQRGTSLTIQCQVDSQVTMMFWYRQQPGQSLTLIATANQGSEATYESGFVIDKFPISRPNLTFSTLTVSNMSPEDSSIYLCSVVSPTGPEKLFFGSGTQLSVL.

The chain recombines TRBV25-1 with TRBJ2-1, with a weak D call TRBD2 (6 bases). This CDR3 is built from 13 residues. The V gene's germline CDR1 is MGHDK and CDR2 SYGVNS. V lost 7 bases to trimming and J lost 3 bases, with 10 bases between them. The chain's CDR3 is CASNPGLYNEQFF. CDR3 nucleotide sequence: TGTGCCAGCAACCCGGGACTCTACAATGAGCAGTTCTTC.

This clone was detected only a few times. The V and J genes are TRBV2 and TRBJ2-5; no definite D call. Germline CDR1 reads SNHLY; CDR2 reads FYNNEI. CDR3 length: 13 residues. Trimming removed 6 bases from V and 1 base from J, with 9 bases in between. This CDR3 is CASRRAFQETQYF. CDR3 nucleotide sequence: TGTGCCAGCAGGAGAGCCTTCCAAGAGACCCAGTACTTC.

In its sample, this clone was seen a few times. The chain couples TRBV9 to TRBJ2-2, with TRBD1 matching 8 bases. CDR3 size: 16 residues. With V trimmed by 4 bases and J by 4 bases, 9 bases remained unmatched. Per germline, CDR1 SGDLS and CDR2 YYNGEE. DNA of the CDR3: TGTGCCAGCAGCCCTAGGACAGGGAAAATCACCGGGGAGCTGTTTTTT. Its translation: CASSPRTGKITGELFF.

The chain has TRBV20-1 and TRBJ1-2; D is unclear. There are 11 residues in the CDR3. Deletions cut 1 base from V and 8 bases from J, with 8 bases between. Germline V CDR1 and CDR2: DFQATT, SNEGSKA (reference sequence). For the CDR3, the DNA is TGCAGTGCTAGAGCCGACGACGGCTACACCTTC. This codes for CSARADDGYTF.

The CDR3, as DNA: TGTGCCAGCAGCTTGGACAGGGAACGTACAGATACGCAGTATTTT. It specifies CASSLDRERTDTQYF. This chain connects TRBV5-4 to TRBJ2-3; D may be TRBD1 (6 bases). Germline lookup yields CDR1 SGHNT and CDR2 YYREEE (reference sequence). This CDR3 region has 15 residues. Between the trimmed V and J ends, which lost 0 bases and 3 bases, there was a span of 11 bases.

V gene TRBV19 combines with J gene TRBJ2-2; the match to TRBD1 covers 7 bases. The CDR3 length is 14 residues. CDR1 is LNHDA and CDR2 is SQIVND in the germline V gene (reference sequence). After removal of 4 bases from V and 4 bases from J, the junction contained 3 bases not matched to a gene. DNA for the CDR3: TGTGCCAGTAGTAAGGGACAGTCCACCGGGGAGCTGTTTTTT. It codes for CASSKGQSTGELFF.

The chain recombines TRBV5-4 with TRBJ2-3; no clear D gene. Germline lookup yields CDR1 SGHNT and CDR2 YYREEE (reference sequence). The length of the CDR3 is 14 residues. Trimming left V 3 bases short and J 1 base short, with 9 bases between. CDR3 DNA: TGTGCCAGCAGCTCCCGGTGGGGCACAGATACGCAGTATTTT. Translated, it gives CASSSRWGTDTQYF.

At least ten counts were recorded for this clone. V and J are TRBV25-1 and TRBJ2-7, with TRBD1 matching over 7 bases. Unmatched junction bases numbered 10, after V lost 5 bases and J lost 3 bases. This CDR3 comprises 15 residues. Germline V gene data show CDR1 as MGHDK and CDR2 as SYGVNS. The CDR3 DNA reads TGTGCCAGCAGTACCTGGACAGGAGGTATCTACGAGCAGTACTTC. Translation: CASSTWTGGIYEQYF.

This sequence joins TRBV7-3 and TRBJ2-5, with 8 positions matching TRBD2. Germline V lookup: CDR1 SGHTA, CDR2 FQGTGA. This CDR3 spans 15 amino acids. With 5 bases clipped from V and 4 bases from J, the junction kept 9 bases outside the gene matches. The CDR3 nucleotides are TGTGCCAGCAGCCTCGCGAGCCTAGCGGGAGAGACCCAGTACTTC. Its protein is CASSLASLAGETQYF.

DNA of the CDR3: TGTGCCAGCGAGAGACCCGAGCAGTTCTTC. Protein sequence: CASERPEQFF. J is TRBJ2-1 and V is TRBV7-9; D is ambiguous. Trimming took 8 bases from V and 10 from J, leaving 9 bases between them. This CDR3 spans 10 amino acids. Germline CDR1 is SEHNR and CDR2 is FQNEAQ (reference sequence).

The chain has TRBV7-9 and TRBJ2-6; D unclear. V lost 4 bases and J 0 bases, leaving 7 bases between the germline ends. There are 15 residues in the CDR3. The germline V gene has CDR1 SEHNR and CDR2 FQNEAQ (reference sequence). The CDR3 DNA is TGTGCCAGCAGCTACTCGATCTCTGGGGCCAACGTCCTGACTTTC. This codes for CASSYSISGANVLTF. The variable domain in full, with the rest retrieved from reference TRBV7-9 and TRBJ2-6, is DTGVSQNPRHKITKRGQNVTFRCDPISEHNRLYWYRQTLGQGPEFLTYFQNEAQLEKSRLLSDRFSAERPKGSFSTLEIQRTEQGDSAMYLCASSYSISGANVLTFGAGSRLTVL.

The chain combines TRBV2 with TRBJ2-3; possible D gene TRBD2, 5 bases. Germline-derived CDR1 and CDR2 are SNHLY and FYNNEI. The CDR3 is 15 amino acids. V lost 4 bases and J lost 1, with 12 bases in between. CDR3 loop: CASSVRGRGTDTQYF. CDR3 bases: TGTGCCAGCAGTGTACGAGGGCGCGGCACAGATACGCAGTATTTT. The full variable domain, its missing parts supplied by reference TRBV2 and TRBJ2-3, is EPEVTQTPSHQVTQMGQEVILRCVPISNHLYFYWYRQILGQKVEFLVSFYNNEISEKSEIFDDQFSVERPDGSNFTLKIRSTKLEDSAMYFCASSVRGRGTDTQYFGPGTRLTVL.

The chain is built from TRBV9 and TRBJ1-1, with D maybe TRBD1 (6 bases). V lost 4 bases, J lost 3 bases, and 13 bases lay in between. Germline V gene data show CDR1 as SGDLS and CDR2 as YYNGEE. This CDR3 contains 14 residues. CDR3 DNA: TGTGCCAGCAGCCCCAGAGAGGGGGACACTGAAGCTTTCTTT. This translates into CASSPREGDTEAFF.

The gene calls are TRBV25-1 and TRBJ2-2; 9 bases are shared with TRBD1. The J segment lost 0 bases and the V segment lost 4 bases, leaving 3 bases of the junction unmatched. Germline CDR1 reads MGHDK; CDR2 reads SYGVNS. The CDR3 is made up of 16 amino acids. This chain's CDR3 is CASSGGQGANTGELFF. The CDR3, as DNA: TGTGCCAGCAGTGGGGGACAGGGAGCGAACACCGGGGAGCTGTTTTTT.

The chain couples TRBV28 to TRBJ1-5; TRBD1 agrees at 8 bases. Germline V gives CDR1 MDHEN, CDR2 SYDVKM. The ends lost 6 bases at V and 7 bases at J; junction bases unmatched: 8. The CDR3 runs to 14 residues. The CDR3, as DNA: TGTGCCAGCAGCCCAGGACAGGGAGGACAGCCCCAGCATTTT. Its translation is CASSPGQGGQPQHF.

The V call is TRBV5-1, the J call TRBJ1-1; D perhaps matches TRBD1 (6 bases). Germline loops: CDR1 SGHRS, CDR2 YFSETQ. Trimming left V 6 bases short and J 0 bases short, with 12 bases between. The length of the CDR3 is 14 residues. CDR3 protein: CASTSGQLNTEAFF. Written as DNA, the CDR3 is TGCGCCAGCACCTCCGGACAGTTGAACACTGAAGCTTTCTTT.

The chain carries TRBV4-2 and TRBJ2-1; tentative D call: TRBD2 (5 bases). Per the germline V gene, CDR1 is LGHNA and CDR2 is YNFKEQ. The ends were cut back, 8 bases at V and 7 bases at J, with 9 bases in the middle. CDR3 length: 11 residues. This CDR3 is CASGSWNEQFF. CDR3 sequence (DNA): TGTGCCAGCGGGAGTTGGAATGAGCAGTTCTTC.

The chain joins TRBV4-3 to TRBJ1-4, with D hard to call. Germline-derived CDR1 and CDR2 are LGHNA and YSLEER. V was pared by 4 bases and J by 4 bases, with 13 bases between. The CDR3 spans 15 residues. The CDR3 is CASSLEERVNEKLFF. The CDR3, as DNA: TGCGCCAGCAGCCTCGAGGAACGGGTTAATGAAAAACTGTTTTTT.

This clone was recorded a few times. The rearrangement uses TRBV5-4 and TRBJ2-1, with 10 positions matching TRBD1. Trimming took 4 bases from V and 8 from J; bases not matched to a gene: 6. Germline-derived CDR1 and CDR2 are SGHNT and YYREEE (reference sequence). CDR3 length: 14 amino acids. CDR3 DNA sequence: TGTGCCAGCAGCCGCCGGGACAGGGGTGATGAGCAGTTCTTC. It yields the protein CASSRRDRGDEQFF.

The chain is built from TRBV19 and TRBJ2-7; D is undetermined. Trimming shortened V by 4 bases and J by 0 bases, and 7 bases separated the two germline ends. Germline-derived CDR1 and CDR2 are LNHDA and SQIVND (reference sequence). This CDR3 is 13 amino acids long. The CDR3 region has the DNA TGTGCCAGTAGTACCGGTAGCTCCTACGAGCAGTACTTC. It codes for CASSTGSSYEQYF.

As DNA, the CDR3 is TGTGCCAGCAGCTTAGCCTTCGGGAGATACAATGAGCAGTTCTTC. Amino acid sequence: CASSLAFGRYNEQFF. The chain is built from TRBV7-2 and TRBJ2-1, with D tentatively TRBD2 (6 bases). The V end was cut by 0 bases, the J end by 4 bases, with 10 bases between. Germline lookup yields CDR1 SGHTA and CDR2 FQGNSA. The CDR3 runs to 15 residues.

The rearrangement links TRBV5-1 to TRBJ2-7; TRBD2 agrees at 8 bases. With 4 bases clipped from V and 0 bases from J, the junction kept 3 bases outside the gene matches. Looked up from germline, CDR1 is SGHRS and CDR2 is YFSETQ. The CDR3 extends over 14 amino acids. In DNA, the CDR3 is TGCGCCAGCAGCGGCAGCGGGGGCTCCTACGAGCAGTACTTC. Translation: CASSGSGGSYEQYF.

The V and J genes are TRBV9 and TRBJ2-3; D gene unclear. Trimming left V 0 bases short and J 0 bases short, with 11 bases between. Germline V gene sequence: CDR1 SGDLS, CDR2 YYNGEE. The CDR3 is made up of 16 amino acids. The CDR3 is CASSVGETLSTDTQYF. The CDR3 coding sequence is TGTGCCAGCAGCGTAGGAGAGACACTTAGCACAGATACGCAGTATTTT.

The J gene is TRBJ2-1, the V gene TRBV7-8; 13 positions match TRBD2. The length of the CDR3 is 15 residues. In germline, CDR1 is SGHVS, CDR2 FQNEAQ. Unmatched junction bases numbered 7, after V lost 5 bases and J lost 9 bases. As DNA, the CDR3 is TGTGCCAGCAGCCCGAGGACTAGCGGGAGTATTGAGCAGTTCTTC. Its protein is CASSPRTSGSIEQFF.

This clone was detected only a few times. Other DNA variants within this sample encode the same CDR3. V is TRBV2 and J is TRBJ2-3; no clear D gene. The CDR3 has 11 residues. The V end was cut by 6 bases, the J end by 3 bases, with 4 bases between. Germline values: CDR1 SNHLY, CDR2 FYNNEI. The DNA for the CDR3 is TGTGCCAGCAGCATAACAGATACGCAGTATTTT. Translation gives CASSITDTQYF.

As concerns this clone: The same CDR3 arises from other DNA sequences in this sample as well. CDR3 sequence reads: CASSPSETQYF. The DNA for the CDR3 is TGTGCCAGCTCACCGTCGGAGACCCAGTACTTC. This chain uses TRBV18 with TRBJ2-5, with no clear D. V lost 3 bases and J lost 5, with 4 bases in between. This CDR3 has 11 residues. Per the germline V gene, CDR1 is KGHSH and CDR2 is LQKENI.

There are a few counts of this clone. Distinct nucleotide sequences in the sample also encode this CDR3. The DNA for the CDR3 is TGTGCCAGCAGCTCGTACCAAGAGACCCAGTACTTC. It encodes CASSSYQETQYF. The V call is TRBV7-9, the J call TRBJ2-5; no clear D. Between the trimmed V and J ends, which lost 4 bases and 0 bases, there was a span of 3 bases. Germline V CDR1 and CDR2: SEHNR, FQNEAQ (reference sequence). This CDR3 contains 12 residues.

The V call is TRBV7-2, the J call TRBJ1-1; D ambiguous. The germline gives CDR1 SGHTA, CDR2 FQGNSA. V lost 6 bases and J lost 0, with 11 bases in between. The CDR3 loop spans 14 amino acids. Written as DNA, the CDR3 is TGTGCCAGCAGTCCAGGCACCCTGAACACTGAAGCTTTCTTT. Amino acid sequence: CASSPGTLNTEAFF.